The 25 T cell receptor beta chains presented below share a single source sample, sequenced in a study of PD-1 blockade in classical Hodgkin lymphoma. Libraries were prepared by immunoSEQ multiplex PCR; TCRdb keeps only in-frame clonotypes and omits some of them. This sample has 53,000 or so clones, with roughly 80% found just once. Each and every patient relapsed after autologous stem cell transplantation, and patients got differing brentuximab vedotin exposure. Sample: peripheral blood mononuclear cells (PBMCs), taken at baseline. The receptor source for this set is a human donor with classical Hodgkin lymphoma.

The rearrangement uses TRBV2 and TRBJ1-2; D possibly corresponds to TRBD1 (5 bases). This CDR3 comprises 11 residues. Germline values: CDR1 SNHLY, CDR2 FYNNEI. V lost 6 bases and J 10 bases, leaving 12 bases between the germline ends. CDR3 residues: CASSPGPNYTF. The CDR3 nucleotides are TGTGCCAGCAGCCCGGGACCGAACTACACCTTC.

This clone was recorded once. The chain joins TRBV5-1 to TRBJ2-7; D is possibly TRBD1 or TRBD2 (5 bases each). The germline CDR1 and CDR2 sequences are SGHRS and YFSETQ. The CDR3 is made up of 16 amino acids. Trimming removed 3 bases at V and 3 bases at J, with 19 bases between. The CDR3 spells CASSSFTGAGGYEQYF. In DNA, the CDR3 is TGCGCCAGCAGCTCGTTCACTGGGGCTGGGGGCTACGAGCAGTACTTC.

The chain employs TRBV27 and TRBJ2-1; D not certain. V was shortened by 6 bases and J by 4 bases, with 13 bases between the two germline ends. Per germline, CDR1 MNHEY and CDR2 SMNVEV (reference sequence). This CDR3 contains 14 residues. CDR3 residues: CASSQLLGYNEQFF. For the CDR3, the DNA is TGTGCCAGCAGCCAGTTGCTTGGGTACAATGAGCAGTTCTTC.

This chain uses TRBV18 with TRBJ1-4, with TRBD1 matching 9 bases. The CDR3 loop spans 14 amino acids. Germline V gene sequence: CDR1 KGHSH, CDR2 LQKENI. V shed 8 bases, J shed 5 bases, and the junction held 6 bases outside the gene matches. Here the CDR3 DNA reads TGTGCCAGCACTCCGGACAGGGGAAATGAAAAACTGTTTTTT. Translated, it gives CASTPDRGNEKLFF.

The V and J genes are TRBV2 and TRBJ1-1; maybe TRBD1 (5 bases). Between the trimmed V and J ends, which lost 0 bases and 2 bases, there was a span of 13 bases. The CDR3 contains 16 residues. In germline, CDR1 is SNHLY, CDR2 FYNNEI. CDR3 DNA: TGTGCCAGCAGTGAAGCTGGGGCTCGAGGCAACACTGAAGCTTTCTTT. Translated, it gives CASSEAGARGNTEAFF.

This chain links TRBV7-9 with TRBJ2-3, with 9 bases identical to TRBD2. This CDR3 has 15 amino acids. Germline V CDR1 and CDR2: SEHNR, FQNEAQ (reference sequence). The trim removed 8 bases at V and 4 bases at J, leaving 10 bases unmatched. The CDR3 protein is CASGPPGLAPDTQYF. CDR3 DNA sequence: TGTGCCAGCGGACCCCCCGGACTAGCGCCAGATACGCAGTATTTT.

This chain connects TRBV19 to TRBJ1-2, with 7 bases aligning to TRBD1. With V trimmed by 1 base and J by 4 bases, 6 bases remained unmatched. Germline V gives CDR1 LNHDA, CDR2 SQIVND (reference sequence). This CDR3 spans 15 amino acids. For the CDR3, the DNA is TGTGCCAGTAGTATAGGCCAGGGGGTGATCTATGGCTACACCTTC. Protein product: CASSIGQGVIYGYTF.

CDR3 amino acids: CAITGPPYNEQFF. DNA for the CDR3: TGTGCCATCACCGGGCCTCCCTACAATGAGCAGTTCTTC. The chain carries TRBV10-3 and TRBJ2-1; D unresolved. This CDR3 is 13 amino acids long. Germline V gene sequence: CDR1 ENHRY, CDR2 SYGVKD. Trimming cost V 7 bases and J 2 bases, with 9 bases left between them.

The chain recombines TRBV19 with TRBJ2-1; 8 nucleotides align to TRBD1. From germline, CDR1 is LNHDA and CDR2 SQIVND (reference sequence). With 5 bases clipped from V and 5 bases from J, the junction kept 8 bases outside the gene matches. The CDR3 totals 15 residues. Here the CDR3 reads CASSLVDRADNEQFF. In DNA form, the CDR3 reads TGTGCCAGTAGTCTCGTGGACAGGGCGGACAATGAGCAGTTCTTC.

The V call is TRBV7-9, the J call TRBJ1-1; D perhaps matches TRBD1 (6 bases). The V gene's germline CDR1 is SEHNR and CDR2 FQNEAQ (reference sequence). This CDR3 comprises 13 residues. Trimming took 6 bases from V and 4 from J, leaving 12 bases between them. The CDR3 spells CASRPGAPTEAFF. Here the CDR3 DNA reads TGTGCCAGCAGGCCGGGGGCGCCCACTGAAGCTTTCTTT.

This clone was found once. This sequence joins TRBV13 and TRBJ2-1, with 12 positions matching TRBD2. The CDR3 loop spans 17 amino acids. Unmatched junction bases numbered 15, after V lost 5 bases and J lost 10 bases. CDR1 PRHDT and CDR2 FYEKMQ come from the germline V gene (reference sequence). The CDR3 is CASSPQSLAGGLSEQFF. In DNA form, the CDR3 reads TGTGCCAGCAGCCCCCAATCCCTAGCGGGAGGGCTAAGCGAGCAGTTCTTC.

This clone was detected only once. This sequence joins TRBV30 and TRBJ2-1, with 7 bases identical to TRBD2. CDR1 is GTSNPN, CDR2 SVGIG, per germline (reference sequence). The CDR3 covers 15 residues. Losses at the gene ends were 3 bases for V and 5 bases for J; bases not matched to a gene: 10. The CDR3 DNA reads TGTGCCTGGAGCGGGGGGAGCGGAATCCACAATGAGCAGTTCTTC. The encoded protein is CAWSGGSGIHNEQFF.

This CDR3 reads CASSPGTGTEQFF. CDR3 in DNA: TGTGCCAGCAGCCCGGGGACAGGGACCGAGCAGTTCTTC. The chain links TRBV7-3 to TRBJ2-1, with TRBD1 matching 9 bases. The CDR3 has 13 amino acids. The germline CDR1 and CDR2 sequences are SGHTA and FQGTGA. The ends lost 5 bases at V and 10 bases at J; junction bases unmatched: 6.

CDR3 in DNA: TGTGCCAGCAGCCAAGCCACAATATCAACTAATGAAAAACTGTTTTTT. Translated, it gives CASSQATISTNEKLFF. The rearrangement uses TRBV5-5 and TRBJ1-4; no firm D call. CDR3 length: 16 residues. Germline V CDR1 and CDR2: SGHKS, YYEKEE (reference sequence). Trimming removed 4 bases at V and 0 bases at J, with 13 bases between.

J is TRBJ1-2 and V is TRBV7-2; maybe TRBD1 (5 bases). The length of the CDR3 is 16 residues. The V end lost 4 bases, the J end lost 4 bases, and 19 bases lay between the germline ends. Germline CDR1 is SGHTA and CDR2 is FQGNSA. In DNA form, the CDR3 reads TGTGCCAGCAGCTGGGGGGAGAAGGGGCTCCTCTATGGCTACACCTTC. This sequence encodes CASSWGEKGLLYGYTF.

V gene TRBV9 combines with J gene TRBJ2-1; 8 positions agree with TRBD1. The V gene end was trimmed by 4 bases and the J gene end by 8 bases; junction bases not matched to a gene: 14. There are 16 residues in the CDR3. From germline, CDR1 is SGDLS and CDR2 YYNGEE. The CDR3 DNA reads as TGTGCCAGCAGCCAAGAAGTTGGCAGGGGGCCGTATGAGCAGTTCTTC. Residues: CASSQEVGRGPYEQFF.

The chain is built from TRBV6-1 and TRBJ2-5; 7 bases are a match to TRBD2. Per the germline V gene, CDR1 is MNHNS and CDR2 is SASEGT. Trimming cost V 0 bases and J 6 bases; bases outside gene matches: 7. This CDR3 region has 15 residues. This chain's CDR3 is CASSEATGEGKTQYF. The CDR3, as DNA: TGTGCCAGCAGTGAAGCGACGGGGGAGGGCAAGACCCAGTACTTC.

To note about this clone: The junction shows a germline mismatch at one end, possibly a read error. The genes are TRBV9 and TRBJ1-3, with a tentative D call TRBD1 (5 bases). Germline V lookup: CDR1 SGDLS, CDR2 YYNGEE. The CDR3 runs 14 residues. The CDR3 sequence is CASSVKGVGSTIYF. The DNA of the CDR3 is TGTGCCAGCAGCGTAAAAGGGGTAGGAAGCACCATATATTTT. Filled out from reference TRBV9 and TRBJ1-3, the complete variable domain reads DSGVTQTPKHLITATGQRVTLRCSPRSGDLSVYWYQQSLDQGLQFLIQYYNGEERAKGNILERFSAQQFPDLHSELNLSSLELGDSALYFCASSVKGVGSTIYFGEGSWLTVV.

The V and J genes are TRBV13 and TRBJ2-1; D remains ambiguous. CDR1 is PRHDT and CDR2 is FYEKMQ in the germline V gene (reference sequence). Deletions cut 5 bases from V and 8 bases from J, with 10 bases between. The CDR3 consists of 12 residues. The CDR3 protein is CASSRRTDEQFF. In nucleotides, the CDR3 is TGTGCCAGCAGCAGACGTACGGATGAGCAGTTCTTC.

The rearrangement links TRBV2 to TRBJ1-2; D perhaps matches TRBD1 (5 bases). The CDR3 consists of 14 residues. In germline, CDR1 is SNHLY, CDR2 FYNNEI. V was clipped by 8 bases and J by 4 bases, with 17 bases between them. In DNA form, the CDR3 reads TGTGCCAGCTGTAGGTATCAGGGTTCCTATGGCTACACCTTC. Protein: CASCRYQGSYGYTF.

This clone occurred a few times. The CDR3 here is CASRPRDRVGEQFF. CDR3 bases: TGTGCCAGCAGACCCCGGGACAGGGTGGGTGAGCAGTTCTTC. V usage is TRBV6-5 and J usage is TRBJ2-1, with 9 bases fitting TRBD1. The CDR3 is made up of 14 amino acids. Trimming removed 6 bases from V and 9 bases from J; junction bases left unmatched: 9. The V gene's germline CDR1 is MNHEY and CDR2 SVGAGI.

CDR3 nucleotides: TGTGCCAGCAGCCCGTACAGGGGGCTGAACACTGAAGCTTTCTTT. This sequence encodes CASSPYRGLNTEAFF. This rearrangement joins TRBV14 to TRBJ1-1; 9 bases are a match to TRBD1. Per germline, CDR1 SGHDN and CDR2 FVKESK. The CDR3 covers 15 residues. The junction had 3 bases not matched to a gene; V was cut back by 4 bases and J by 0 bases.

CDR3 sequence: CASRNRASGTGELFF. The CDR3, as DNA: TGTGCCAGCAGGAACAGGGCCTCTGGCACCGGGGAGCTGTTTTTT. The rearrangement uses TRBV5-8 and TRBJ2-2, with D possibly TRBD1 on 6 matching bases. Deletions cut 5 bases from V and 4 bases from J, with 15 bases between. The CDR3 length is 15 residues. The germline gives CDR1 SGHTS, CDR2 YDEGEE. Combining the CDR3 with reference TRBV5-8 and TRBJ2-2 gives the whole variable domain EAGVTQSPTHLIKTRGQQATLRCSPISGHTSVYWYQQALGLGLQFLLWYDEGEERNRGNFPPRFSGRQFPNYSSELNVNALELEDSALYLCASRNRASGTGELFFGEGSRLTVL.

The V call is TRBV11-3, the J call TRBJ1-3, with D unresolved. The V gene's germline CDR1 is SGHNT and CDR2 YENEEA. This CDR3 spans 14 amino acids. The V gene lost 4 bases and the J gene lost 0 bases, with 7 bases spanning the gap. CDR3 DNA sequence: TGTGCCAGCAGCTCCTCAGACTCTGGAAACACCATATATTTT. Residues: CASSSSDSGNTIYF.

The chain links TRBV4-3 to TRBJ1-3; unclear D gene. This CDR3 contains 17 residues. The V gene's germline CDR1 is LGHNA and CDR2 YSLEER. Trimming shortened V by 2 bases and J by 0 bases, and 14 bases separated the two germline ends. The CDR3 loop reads CASSQNFRGSSGNTIYF. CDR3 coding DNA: TGCGCCAGCAGCCAAAATTTCCGGGGTAGCTCTGGAAACACCATATATTTT.